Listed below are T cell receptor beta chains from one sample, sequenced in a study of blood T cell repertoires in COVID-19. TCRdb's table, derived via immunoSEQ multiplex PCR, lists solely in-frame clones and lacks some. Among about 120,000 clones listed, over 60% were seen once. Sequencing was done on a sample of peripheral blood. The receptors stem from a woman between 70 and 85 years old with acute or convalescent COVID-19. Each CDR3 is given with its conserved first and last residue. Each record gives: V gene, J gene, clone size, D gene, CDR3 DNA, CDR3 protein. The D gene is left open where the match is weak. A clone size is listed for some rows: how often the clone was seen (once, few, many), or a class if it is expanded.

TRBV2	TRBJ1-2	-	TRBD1	TGTGCCAGCAGGGGACAGGCCTTGAGCGGCTACACCTTC	CASRGQALSGYTF
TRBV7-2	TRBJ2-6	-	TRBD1	TGTGCCAGCAGACAGGGGGGGGCCAACGTCCTGACTTTC	CASRQGGANVLTF
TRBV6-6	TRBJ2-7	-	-	TGTGCCAGCAGATCCCGGGACAATAAGCAGTACTTC	CASRSRDNKQYF
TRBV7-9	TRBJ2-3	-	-	TGTGCCGTGCAGGGCGGAGCAGATAACACAGATACGCAGTATTTT	CAVQGGADNTDTQYF
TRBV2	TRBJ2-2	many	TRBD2	TGTGCCAGCTCCTTGACTAGCGGGGCTTCTAGGAACGGGGAGCTGTTTTTT	CASSLTSGASRNGELFF
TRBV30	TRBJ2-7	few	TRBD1	TGTGCCTGGAGTGCTGGGGACAGTTCCTCCTACGAGCAGTACTTC	CAWSAGDSSSYEQYF
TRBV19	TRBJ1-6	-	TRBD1	TGTGCCAGTAGTCCCAGGACAGGGAGCTCCTATAATTCACCCCTCCACTTT	CASSPRTGSSYNSPLHF
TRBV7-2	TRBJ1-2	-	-	TGTGCCAGCAGCCCCCGCGGGAATAACTATGGCTACACCTTC	CASSPRGNNYGYTF
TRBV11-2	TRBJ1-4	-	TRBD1	TGTGCCAGCAGCCCTACGGGACAGGGATCTGAAAAACTGTTTTTT	CASSPTGQGSEKLFF
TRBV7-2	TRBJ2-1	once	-	TGTGCCAGCAGCTTGGGACACTCAAACAATGAGCAGTTCTTC	CASSLGHSNNEQFF